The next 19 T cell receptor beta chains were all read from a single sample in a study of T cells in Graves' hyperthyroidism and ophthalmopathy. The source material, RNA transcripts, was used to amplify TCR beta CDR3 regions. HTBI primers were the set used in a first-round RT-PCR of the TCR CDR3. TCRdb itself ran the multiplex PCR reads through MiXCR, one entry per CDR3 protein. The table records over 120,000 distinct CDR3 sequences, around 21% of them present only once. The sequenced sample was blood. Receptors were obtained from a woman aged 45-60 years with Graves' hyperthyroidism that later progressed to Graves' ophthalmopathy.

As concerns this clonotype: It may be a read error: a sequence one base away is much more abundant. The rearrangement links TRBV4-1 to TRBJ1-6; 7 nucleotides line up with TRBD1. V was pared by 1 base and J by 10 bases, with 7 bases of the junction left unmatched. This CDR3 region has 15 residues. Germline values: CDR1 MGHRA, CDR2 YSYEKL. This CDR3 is CASSQVDRVKSPLHF. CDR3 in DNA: TGCGCCAGCAGCCAAGTAGACAGGGTAAAGTCACCCCTCCACTTT.

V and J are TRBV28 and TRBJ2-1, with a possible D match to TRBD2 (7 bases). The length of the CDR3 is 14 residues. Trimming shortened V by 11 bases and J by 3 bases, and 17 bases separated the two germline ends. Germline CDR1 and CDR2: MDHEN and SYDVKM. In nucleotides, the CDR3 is TGTGCCGGGGGGGGGGGGGCAGGCTACAATGAGCAGTTCTTC. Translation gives CAGGGGAGYNEQFF.

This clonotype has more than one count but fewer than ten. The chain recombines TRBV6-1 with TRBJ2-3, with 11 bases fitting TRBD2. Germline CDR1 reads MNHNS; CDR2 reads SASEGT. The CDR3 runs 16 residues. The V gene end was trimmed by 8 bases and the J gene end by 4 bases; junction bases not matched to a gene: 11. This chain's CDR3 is CASGGTSGTWADTQYF. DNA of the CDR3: TGTGCCAGCGGGGGGACTAGCGGAACTTGGGCAGATACGCAGTATTTT.

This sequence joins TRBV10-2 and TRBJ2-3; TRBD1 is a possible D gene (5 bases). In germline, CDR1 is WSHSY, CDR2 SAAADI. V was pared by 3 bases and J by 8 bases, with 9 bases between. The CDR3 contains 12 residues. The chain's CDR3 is CASSEGQTTQYF. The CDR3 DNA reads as TGCGCCAGCAGTGAAGGACAAACTACGCAGTATTTT.

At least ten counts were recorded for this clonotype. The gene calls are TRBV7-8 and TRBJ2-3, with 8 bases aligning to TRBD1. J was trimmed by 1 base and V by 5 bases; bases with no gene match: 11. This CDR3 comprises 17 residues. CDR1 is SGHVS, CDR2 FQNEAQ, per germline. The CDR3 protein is CASSPWTGTPGTDTQYF. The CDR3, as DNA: TGTGCCAGCAGCCCCTGGACAGGGACTCCCGGCACAGATACGCAGTATTTT.

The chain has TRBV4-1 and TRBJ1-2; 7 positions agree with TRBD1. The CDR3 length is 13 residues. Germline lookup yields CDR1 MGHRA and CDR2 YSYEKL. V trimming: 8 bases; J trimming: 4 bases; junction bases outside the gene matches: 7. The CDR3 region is CASAGGTVYGYTF. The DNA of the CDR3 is TGCGCCAGCGCAGGCGGGACAGTCTATGGCTACACCTTC.

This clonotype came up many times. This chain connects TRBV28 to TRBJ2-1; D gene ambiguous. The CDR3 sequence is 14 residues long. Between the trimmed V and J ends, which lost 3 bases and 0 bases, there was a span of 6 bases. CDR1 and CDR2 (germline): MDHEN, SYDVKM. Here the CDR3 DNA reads TGTGCCAGCAGTTTTGAGAGCTCCTACAATGAGCAGTTCTTC. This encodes CASSFESSYNEQFF.

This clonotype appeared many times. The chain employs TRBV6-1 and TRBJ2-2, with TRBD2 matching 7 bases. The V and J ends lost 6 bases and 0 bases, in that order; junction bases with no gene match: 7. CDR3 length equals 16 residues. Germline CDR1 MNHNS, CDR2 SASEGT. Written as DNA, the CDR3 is TGTGCCAGCAGACTGAGAGGGACTACGAACACCGGGGAGCTGTTTTTT. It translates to CASRLRGTTNTGELFF.

CDR3 protein: CASSLTDIEAFF. The CDR3 nucleotides read TGTGCCAGCAGCTTGACAGATATCGAAGCTTTCTTT. The genes are TRBV5-6 and TRBJ1-1; D gene ambiguous. CDR3 length: 12 amino acids. Germline CDR1 and CDR2: SGHDT and YYEEEE. The V end was cut by 1 base, the J end by 8 bases, with 9 bases between.

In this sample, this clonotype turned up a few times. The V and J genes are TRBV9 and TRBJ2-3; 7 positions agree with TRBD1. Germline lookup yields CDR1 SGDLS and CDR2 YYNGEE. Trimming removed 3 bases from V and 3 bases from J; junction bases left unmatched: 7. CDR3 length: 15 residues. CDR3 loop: CASSAETGLTDTQYF. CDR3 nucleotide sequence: TGTGCCAGCAGCGCTGAGACAGGGCTGACAGATACGCAGTATTTT.

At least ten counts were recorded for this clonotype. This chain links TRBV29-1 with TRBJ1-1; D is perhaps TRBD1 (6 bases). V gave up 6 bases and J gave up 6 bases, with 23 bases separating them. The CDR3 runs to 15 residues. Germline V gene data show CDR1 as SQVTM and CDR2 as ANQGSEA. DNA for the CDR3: TGCAGCGTCGCGGAGGGCAACCAGGGGTCGGCTGAAGCTTTCTTT. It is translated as CSVAEGNQGSAEAFF.

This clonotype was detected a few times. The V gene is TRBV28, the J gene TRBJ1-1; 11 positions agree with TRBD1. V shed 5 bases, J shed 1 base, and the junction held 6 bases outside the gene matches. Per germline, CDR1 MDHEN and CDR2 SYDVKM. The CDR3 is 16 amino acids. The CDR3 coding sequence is TGTGCCAGCAGTGAACCGGGACAGGGGGGGAACACTGAAGCTTTCTTT. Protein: CASSEPGQGGNTEAFF.

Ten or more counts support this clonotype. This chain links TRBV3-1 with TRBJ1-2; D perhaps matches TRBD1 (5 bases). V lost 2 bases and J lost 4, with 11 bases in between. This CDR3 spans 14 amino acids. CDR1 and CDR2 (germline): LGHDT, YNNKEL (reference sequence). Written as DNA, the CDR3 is TGTGCCAGCAGCCAAAGGCAACAGGCCTATGGCTACACCTTC. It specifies CASSQRQQAYGYTF.

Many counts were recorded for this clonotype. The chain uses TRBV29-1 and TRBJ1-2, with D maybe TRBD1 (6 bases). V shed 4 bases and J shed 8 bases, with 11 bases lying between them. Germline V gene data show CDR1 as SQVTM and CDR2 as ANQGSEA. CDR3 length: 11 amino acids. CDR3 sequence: CSVGKGGGYTF. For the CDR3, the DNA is TGCAGCGTTGGGAAAGGGGGAGGCTACACCTTC.

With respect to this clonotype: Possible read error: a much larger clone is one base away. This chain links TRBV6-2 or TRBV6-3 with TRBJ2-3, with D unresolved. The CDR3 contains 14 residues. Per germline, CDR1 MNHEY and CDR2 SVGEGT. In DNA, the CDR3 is TGTGCCAGCAGGGACGGCCCTGGCACAGATACGCAGTGTTTT. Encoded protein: CASRDGPGTDTQCF.

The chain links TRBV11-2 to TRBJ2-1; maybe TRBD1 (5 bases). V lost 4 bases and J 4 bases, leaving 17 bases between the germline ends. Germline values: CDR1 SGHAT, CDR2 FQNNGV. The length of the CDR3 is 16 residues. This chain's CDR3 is CASSSRLTVRYNEQFF. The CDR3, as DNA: TGTGCCAGCAGCTCCCGGTTGACAGTAAGGTACAATGAGCAGTTCTTC.

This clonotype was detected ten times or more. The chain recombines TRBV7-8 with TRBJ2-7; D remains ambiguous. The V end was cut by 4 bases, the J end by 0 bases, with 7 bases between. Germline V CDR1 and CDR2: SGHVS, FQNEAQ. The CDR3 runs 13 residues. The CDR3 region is CASSSADSYEQYF. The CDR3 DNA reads TGTGCCAGCAGCTCCGCTGACTCCTACGAGCAGTACTTC. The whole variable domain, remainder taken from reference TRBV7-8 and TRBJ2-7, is GAGVSQSPRYKVAKRGQDVALRCDPISGHVSLFWYQQALGQGPEFLTYFQNEAQLDKSGLPSDRFFAERPEGSVSTLKIQRTQQEDSAVYLCASSSADSYEQYFGPGTRLTVT.

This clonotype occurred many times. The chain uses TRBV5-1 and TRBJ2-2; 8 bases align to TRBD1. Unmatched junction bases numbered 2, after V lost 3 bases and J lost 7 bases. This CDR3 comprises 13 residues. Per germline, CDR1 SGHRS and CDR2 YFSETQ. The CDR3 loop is CASSWTGYGELFF. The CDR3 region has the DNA TGCGCCAGCAGCTGGACAGGGTACGGGGAGCTGTTTTTT.

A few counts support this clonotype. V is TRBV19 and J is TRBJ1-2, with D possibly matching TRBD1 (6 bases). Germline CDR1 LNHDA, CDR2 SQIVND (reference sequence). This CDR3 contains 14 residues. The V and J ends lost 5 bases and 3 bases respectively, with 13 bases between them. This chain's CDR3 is CASSRGQSDYGYTF. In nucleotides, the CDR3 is TGTGCCAGTAGTCGGGGACAATCAGACTATGGCTACACCTTC. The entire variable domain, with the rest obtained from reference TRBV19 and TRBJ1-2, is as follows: DGGITQSPKYLFRKEGQNVTLSCEQNLNHDAMYWYRQDPGQGLRLIYYSQIVNDFQKGDIAEGYSVSREKKESFPLTVTSAQKNPTAFYLCASSRGQSDYGYTFGSGTRLTVV.